This paragraph reports one T cell receptor beta chain. Its specificity is unknown. The data derive from a study of graft-versus-host responses after intestinal transplantation. The germline V gene encodes CDR1 SGHRS and CDR2 YFSETQ. J lost 4 bases, V lost 0 bases, and 13 bases had no gene match. This CDR3 spans 18 amino acids. Clones were sequenced by immunoSEQ multiplex PCR, and TCRdb holds only the in-frame ones, with some missing. The sample has 90,000 to 120,000 clones; roughly 87% are singletons. The starting material was unstimulated CD4+ T cells sorted from spleen or lymph node cells, obtained before intestinal transplant. The source is a human donor who received an intestinal transplant. The rearrangement links TRBV5-1 to TRBJ2-5; TRBD2 matches 9 bases. The CDR3 DNA is TGCGCCAGCAGCTTGGGTCCCCTGAGTAGCGGGAGAACAGAGACCCAGTACTTC. As protein: CASSLGPLSSGRTETQYF.